This T cell receptor (beta chain) was sequenced for a study of OX40 agonist ivuxolimab in advanced cancers. Germline V gives CDR1 SEHNR, CDR2 FQNEAQ (reference sequence). Trimming took 8 bases from V and 0 from J, leaving 14 bases between them. The CDR3 has 16 residues. TCRdb's copy holds only in-frame clones and misses some; the assay was immunoSEQ multiplex PCR. Here the sample spans under 140,000 clones, approximately 89% being singletons. The TCR sequence derives from an adult with an advanced solid tumor such as melanoma, head and neck, liver or kidney cancer. This chain links TRBV7-9 with TRBJ2-6; no clear D. Sequencing was performed on CD4+ or CD8+ T cells sorted from blood, taken in a trial of the OX40 agonist ivuxolimab. The CDR3 loop is CASPMHQISGANVLTF. CDR3 coding DNA: TGTGCCAGCCCTATGCATCAAATCTCTGGGGCCAACGTCCTGACTTTC.